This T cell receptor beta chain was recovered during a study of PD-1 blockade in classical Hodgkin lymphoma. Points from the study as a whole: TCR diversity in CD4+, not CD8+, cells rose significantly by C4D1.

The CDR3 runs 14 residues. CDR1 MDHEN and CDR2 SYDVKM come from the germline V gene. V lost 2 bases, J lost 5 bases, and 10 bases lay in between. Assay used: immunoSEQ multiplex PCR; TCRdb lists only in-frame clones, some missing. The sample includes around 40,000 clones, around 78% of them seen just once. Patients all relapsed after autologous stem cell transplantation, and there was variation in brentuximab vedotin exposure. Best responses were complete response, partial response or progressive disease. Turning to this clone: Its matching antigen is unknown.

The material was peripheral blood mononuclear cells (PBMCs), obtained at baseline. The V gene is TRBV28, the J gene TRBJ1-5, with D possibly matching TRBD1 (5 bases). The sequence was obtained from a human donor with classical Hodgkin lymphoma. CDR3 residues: CASSLGQWDQPQHF. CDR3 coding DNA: TGTGCCAGCAGTTTAGGACAATGGGATCAGCCCCAGCATTTT.